The clone carrying this T cell receptor beta chain showed up many times. The data originate from a study of metastatic and nonmetastatic thyroid tumors. Each patient came to thyroid surgery without any prior treatment (of any kind). Using MiXCR, TCRdb re-called clones from the PCR reads. This sample carries tens of thousands of clones, roughly an eighth of them seen once, and the ten largest clones take about 10%. The CDR3 loop spans 14 amino acids. Germline-derived CDR1 and CDR2 are DFQATT and SNEGSKA (reference sequence). J gave up 4 bases and V 6 bases, and 8 bases lay outside the gene matches. Source material: tumor tissue. The source of this sequence is a female donor with papillary thyroid cancer or a benign thyroid nodule (not recorded which). Some clones in this sample may be carry-over from other donors' samples. The V gene is TRBV20-1, the J gene TRBJ2-1, with 8 nucleotides matching TRBD2. CDR3: CSAKLAGPYNEQFF. In DNA, the CDR3 is TGCAGTGCAAAATTAGCGGGGCCATACAATGAGCAGTTCTTC.